Included here is one T cell receptor (beta chain) sequence, with context. The authors' processing: Estimation of nucleated cell counts was performed using reference gene primer amplification. Profiling relied on immunoSEQ multiplex PCR, and the TCRdb table lists in-frame clones only, not all of them. That table supplies the V and J calls and clone size; D and trimming were determined from the DNA. The sample has about 260,000 clones; 80% to 95% are singletons. The data originate from a study of blood T cell repertoires in COVID-19. On the study more broadly: Sites in the United States, Italy and Spain provided acute and convalescent COVID-19 samples.

Patients of the Seattle cohort, enrolled during active infection, were followed longitudinally. Germline CDR1 is MNHEY and CDR2 is SVGEGT. J lost 1 base, V lost 1 base, and 3 bases had no gene match. The CDR3 is made up of 16 amino acids. The receptor was derived from a person under 30 with COVID-19, enrolled during active disease. The rearrangement links TRBV6-2 or TRBV6-3 to TRBJ2-2; 7 positions match TRBD2. Material: peripheral blood. In DNA, the CDR3 is TGTGCCAGCAGTTACTGGCTAGCGGAGAACACCGGGGAGCTGTTTTTT. It yields the protein CASSYWLAENTGELFF.